This T cell receptor (beta chain) was observed in a study of blood T cell repertoires in COVID-19. Turning to the study itself: The United States, Italy and Spain supplied acute and convalescent COVID-19 samples. The analysed material was cDNA or gDNA that came from T cells, B-cell-depleted T cells, or PBMCs.

Under the authors' procedure: Estimation of nucleated cell counts was performed using reference gene primer amplification. Profiled with immunoSEQ multiplex PCR; TCRdb holds only in-frame clones, not every one. For V, J and clone size, that table is used; D and trimming come from the DNA. The sample holds 150,000 to 200,000 clones, 87% seen once. V was pared by 6 bases and J by 5 bases, with 14 bases between. This CDR3 is 14 amino acids long. CDR1 is KGHSH and CDR2 is LQKENI in the germline V gene. The J gene is TRBJ2-1, the V gene TRBV18, with D perhaps matching TRBD1 (5 bases). This receptor was taken from a man between 18 and 29 years old with active or convalescent COVID-19. The specimen was peripheral blood. This CDR3 is CASSPDRNNNEQFF. The CDR3, as DNA: TGTGCCAGCTCCCCCGACAGAAATAACAATGAGCAGTTCTTC.